These 32 T cell receptor beta chains were sequenced from one sample in a study of cytomegalovirus exposure and HLA in healthy donors. 13 Jbeta primers and 60 Vbeta primers were used for the PCR. The protocol was immunoSEQ multiplex PCR, while the TCRdb copy is restricted to in-frame clones and leaves out a portion. The repertoire consists of just over 200,000 clones, with 75% to 85% occurring once and the leading ten covering 2.7%. Sequencing was done on a sample of PBMCs. These receptors were collected from a woman aged 40 to 50 in good health and CMV-seronegative.

This clone was counted a single time. V usage is TRBV4-1 and J usage is TRBJ2-7; 11 nucleotides align to TRBD2. V shed 0 bases and J 4 bases; nucleotides not matched to a gene: 5. Germline CDR1 MGHRA, CDR2 YSYEKL. The CDR3 is 16 residues long. CDR3 loop: CASSQELAGEIYEQYF. The CDR3 bases are TGCGCCAGCAGCCAAGAACTAGCGGGAGAGATTTACGAGCAGTACTTC.

V and J are TRBV28 and TRBJ2-7; D remains ambiguous. In germline, CDR1 is MDHEN, CDR2 SYDVKM. V was pared by 6 bases and J by 3 bases, with 12 bases between. This CDR3 spans 13 amino acids. CDR3 nucleotide sequence: TGTGCCAGCAGCCCCGACACATACTACGAGCAGTACTTC. Translated: CASSPDTYYEQYF.

This sequence joins TRBV29-1 and TRBJ2-5; 7 nucleotides line up with TRBD1. The J call is doubtful: the DNA matches TRBJ2-7 better. The V gene's germline CDR1 is SQVTM and CDR2 ANQGSEA. This CDR3 has 14 amino acids. The CDR3 bases are TGCAGCGTGCAGACAGGGATCAGGTTGTACGAGCAGTACTTC. Translated: CSVQTGIRLYEQYF.

V and J are TRBV27 and TRBJ2-7, with TRBD1 matching over 7 bases. V was clipped by 4 bases and J by 2 bases; unmatched bases: 2. Germline-derived CDR1 and CDR2 are MNHEY and SMNVEV (reference sequence). This CDR3 has 13 amino acids. CDR3 residues: CASSSGQTYEQYF. The CDR3 DNA follows: TGTGCCAGCAGTTCGGGACAGACCTACGAGCAGTACTTC.

Comment on this clone: Different DNA sequences within this sample yield the same CDR3. This chain connects TRBV18 to TRBJ2-7; D remains unclear. This CDR3 region has 13 residues. The germline V gene has CDR1 KGHSH and CDR2 LQKENI. Trimming took 3 bases from V and 2 from J, leaving 8 bases between them. CDR3 nucleotide sequence: TGTGCCAGCTCACCGGTGCGGACCTACGAGCAGTACTTC. Translating gives CASSPVRTYEQYF.

The chain uses TRBV7-9 and TRBJ2-5, with 7 positions matching TRBD1. Germline V gene sequence: CDR1 SEHNR, CDR2 FQNEAQ (reference sequence). The V segment lost 3 bases and the J segment 2 bases; nucleotides outside the gene matches: 6. The CDR3 is 15 residues long. The CDR3 region is CASSFSDRAQETQYF. For the CDR3, the DNA is TGTGCCAGCAGCTTTTCTGACAGGGCTCAAGAGACCCAGTACTTC. The full variable domain, rest sourced from reference TRBV7-9 and TRBJ2-5, is DTGVSQNPRHKITKRGQNVTFRCDPISEHNRLYWYRQTLGQGPEFLTYFQNEAQLEKSRLLSDRFSAERPKGSFSTLEIQRTEQGDSAMYLCASSFSDRAQETQYFGPGTRLLVL.

The CDR3 here is CASSPLERTYNEQFF. The CDR3 bases are TGTGCCAGCTCACCCCTTGAGAGGACCTACAATGAGCAGTTCTTC. This chain joins TRBV18 and TRBJ2-1, with unresolved D. The CDR3 extends over 15 amino acids. Trimming stripped 3 bases from V and 2 bases from J, with 11 bases between. From germline, CDR1 is KGHSH and CDR2 LQKENI. Using reference TRBV18 and TRBJ2-1 for the parts outside the CDR3, the full variable domain is NAGVMQNPRHLVRRRGQEARLRCSPMKGHSHVYWYRQLPEEGLKFMVYLQKENIIDESGMPKERFSAEFPKEGPSILRIQQVVRGDSAAYFCASSPLERTYNEQFFGPGTRLTVL.

The chain uses TRBV6-6 and TRBJ2-2, with 7 bases that match TRBD2. Per the germline V gene, CDR1 is MNHNY and CDR2 is SVGAGI (reference sequence). The CDR3 covers 15 residues. Trimming removed 8 bases from V and 4 bases from J; junction bases left unmatched: 10. The CDR3, as DNA: TGTGCCAGCGAGGCAGCGGGGTCGGGCACCGGGGAGCTGTTTTTT. Translation gives CASEAAGSGTGELFF.

V usage is TRBV6-5 and J usage is TRBJ2-6, with D unresolved. V lost 3 bases and J 3 bases, leaving 12 bases between the germline ends. The CDR3 is made up of 16 amino acids. CDR1 MNHEY and CDR2 SVGAGI come from the germline V gene. CDR3 nucleotides: TGTGCCAGCAGTTATTTTGGTAAGAGTGGGGCCAACGTCCTGACTTTC. Translating it yields CASSYFGKSGANVLTF.

The rearrangement links TRBV5-6 to TRBJ1-2; maybe TRBD1 (6 bases). Germline values: CDR1 SGHDT, CDR2 YYEEEE. Trimming stripped 2 bases from V and 4 bases from J, with 15 bases between. CDR3 length equals 15 residues. CDR3 residues: CASSLGQLQGYGYTF. CDR3 DNA sequence: TGTGCCAGCAGCTTAGGACAGCTTCAAGGCTATGGCTACACCTTC.

CDR3 protein: CASALGGKLGYGYTF. The CDR3 nucleotides are TGTGCCAGCGCCCTGGGGGGAAAGCTCGGCTATGGCTACACCTTC. The rearrangement uses TRBV28 and TRBJ1-2; D is possibly TRBD1 (5 bases). This CDR3 is 15 amino acids long. Germline CDR1 and CDR2: MDHEN and SYDVKM. V shed 8 bases and J shed 4 bases, with 20 bases lying between them.

The chain links TRBV30 to TRBJ2-5; D is possibly TRBD1 (6 bases). The CDR3 is 15 amino acids. Trimming cost V 1 base and J 2 bases, with 14 bases left between them. Germline V lookup: CDR1 GTSNPN, CDR2 SVGIG (reference sequence). CDR3 DNA: TGTGCCTGGAGTGCTACGGGACAAATACAAGAGACCCAGTACTTC. Translation gives CAWSATGQIQETQYF.

The V gene is TRBV30, the J gene TRBJ1-2; a possible D gene is TRBD1 (5 bases). This CDR3 has 14 residues. Trimming removed 4 bases from V and 0 bases from J, with 12 bases in between. The germline gives CDR1 GTSNPN, CDR2 SVGIG (reference sequence). CDR3 amino acids: CAWTRGSTNYGYTF. The CDR3 coding sequence is TGTGCCTGGACAAGGGGTTCCACTAACTATGGCTACACCTTC.

V gene TRBV4-2 combines with J gene TRBJ2-7, with 8 positions matching TRBD2. This CDR3 region has 15 residues. Germline loops: CDR1 LGHNA, CDR2 YNFKEQ. With 0 bases clipped from V and 5 bases from J, the junction kept 6 bases outside the gene matches. The CDR3 region is CASSQEGREVNEQYF. CDR3 bases: TGTGCCAGCAGCCAAGAGGGGCGGGAGGTAAACGAGCAGTACTTC.

The J gene is TRBJ2-1, the V gene TRBV5-1; 14 bases are a match to TRBD2. Germline V gene data show CDR1 as SGHRS and CDR2 as YFSETQ. J lost 7 bases, V lost 4 bases, and 7 bases had no gene match. The CDR3 totals 16 residues. CDR3 coding DNA: TGCGCCAGCAGCCCCTCGACTAGCGGGAGGGGAAATGAGCAGTTCTTC. Residues: CASSPSTSGRGNEQFF.

The rearrangement joins TRBV7-9 to TRBJ2-5; D is possibly TRBD2 (6 bases). Trimming left V 4 bases short and J 5 bases short, with 11 bases between. The CDR3 has 13 amino acids. Germline-derived CDR1 and CDR2 are SEHNR and FQNEAQ (reference sequence). The CDR3 sequence is CASSWVAGETQYF. DNA of the CDR3: TGTGCCAGCAGCTGGGTGGCGGGGGAGACCCAGTACTTC.

This chain joins TRBV13 and TRBJ2-2, with TRBD2 as a possible D gene (6 bases). CDR1 is PRHDT, CDR2 FYEKMQ, per germline (reference sequence). Trimming pared 6 bases from V and 7 bases from J, leaving 15 bases between. This CDR3 contains 14 residues. The CDR3 protein is CASSPEGRGGELFF. The DNA for the CDR3 is TGTGCCAGCAGTCCAGAGGGGCGGGGCGGGGAGCTGTTTTTT.

This rearrangement joins TRBV30 to TRBJ2-3; D unclear. CDR3 length: 13 amino acids. Per germline, CDR1 GTSNPN and CDR2 SVGIG (reference sequence). Trimming shortened V by 2 bases and J by 1 base, and 7 bases separated the two germline ends. The CDR3 DNA reads as TGTGCCTGGAGTAGGAGTGGCACAGATACGCAGTATTTT. Translating it yields CAWSRSGTDTQYF.

V is TRBV29-1 and J is TRBJ2-1; maybe TRBD2 (6 bases). Germline CDR1 is SQVTM and CDR2 is ANQGSEA. V lost 6 bases and J lost 4, with 16 bases in between. This CDR3 is built from 14 residues. As DNA, the CDR3 is TGCAGCGTGACCGGGACTTCAAGGTACAATGAGCAGTTCTTC. It encodes CSVTGTSRYNEQFF.

The rearrangement uses TRBV30 and TRBJ2-5, with a weak D call TRBD1 (6 bases). Germline CDR1 and CDR2: GTSNPN and SVGIG (reference sequence). This CDR3 contains 12 residues. Trimming shortened V by 5 bases and J by 9 bases, and 16 bases separated the two germline ends. The CDR3 is CAWVPSRGSQYF. Here the CDR3 DNA reads TGTGCCTGGGTCCCTAGTAGGGGGTCCCAGTACTTC.

The gene calls are TRBV12-5 and TRBJ2-5; possibly TRBD1 for D (5 bases). Germline V CDR1 and CDR2: LGHNT, FRNRAP. This CDR3 region has 12 residues. The V gene lost 3 bases and the J gene lost 7 bases, with 9 bases spanning the gap. This CDR3 is CASGLGEWTQYF. DNA of the CDR3: TGTGCTAGTGGTTTAGGGGAATGGACCCAGTACTTC.

The J gene is TRBJ2-5, the V gene TRBV27, with TRBD2 identical over 13 bases. Germline-derived CDR1 and CDR2 are MNHEY and SMNVEV (reference sequence). V lost 8 bases to trimming and J lost 3 bases; unmatched junction nucleotides: 9. This CDR3 has 16 residues. The CDR3 sequence: CASSKGGLAGKETQYF. CDR3 nucleotide sequence: TGTGCCAGCTCGAAAGGGGGACTAGCGGGAAAAGAGACCCAGTACTTC.

The chain uses TRBV29-1 and TRBJ1-1; possibly TRBD1 for D (5 bases). Germline V gene sequence: CDR1 SQVTM, CDR2 ANQGSEA. V was clipped by 4 bases and J by 4 bases, with 13 bases between them. The CDR3 is made up of 13 amino acids. The CDR3 region is CSVVTGEVTEAFF. Written as DNA, the CDR3 is TGCAGCGTTGTGACGGGGGAAGTCACTGAAGCTTTCTTT.

The chain has TRBV28 and TRBJ1-2; 8 bases map to TRBD1. This CDR3 has 14 residues. Germline loops: CDR1 MDHEN, CDR2 SYDVKM. V was pared by 6 bases and J by 7 bases, with 10 bases of the junction left unmatched. The CDR3 nucleotides are TGTGCCAGCAGACTCTTAGGACAGGGACGTGGCTACACCTTC. It encodes CASRLLGQGRGYTF.

J is TRBJ2-2 and V is TRBV28, with 7 bases lining up with TRBD2. The CDR3 spans 15 residues. The ends lost 8 bases at V and 2 bases at J; junction bases unmatched: 8. Germline V gene data show CDR1 as MDHEN and CDR2 as SYDVKM. The CDR3 DNA is TGTGCCAGCGGGGGGGGACTGATCAACACCGGGGAGCTGTTTTTT. Translation gives CASGGGLINTGELFF.

This clone was seen a single time. V is TRBV27 and J is TRBJ2-1; 10 bases are a match to TRBD2. The V gene's germline CDR1 is MNHEY and CDR2 SMNVEV (reference sequence). Trimming at V came to 1 base and at J to 7 bases, leaving 1 base not matched to a gene. CDR3 length equals 14 residues. The CDR3 reads CASSLYSGRNEQFF. CDR3 DNA: TGTGCCAGCAGTTTATATAGCGGGAGGAATGAGCAGTTCTTC.

This clone was counted a few times. V and J are TRBV2 and TRBJ1-3; TRBD1 might be the D (5 bases). V shed 4 bases and J shed 0 bases, with 10 bases lying between them. This CDR3 has 15 amino acids. Germline V gene data show CDR1 as SNHLY and CDR2 as FYNNEI. The CDR3 sequence is CASSVDRFSGNTIYF. The DNA of the CDR3 is TGTGCCAGCAGTGTTGACAGATTCTCTGGAAACACCATATATTTT.

The rearrangement links TRBV2 to TRBJ1-4; 9 bases line up with TRBD1. From germline, CDR1 is SNHLY and CDR2 FYNNEI. CDR3 length equals 15 residues. V lost 4 bases, J lost 4 bases, and 4 bases stayed unmatched. The CDR3 DNA follows: TGTGCCAGCAGTGTAAGGACAGGGGTTAATGAAAAACTGTTTTTT. As protein: CASSVRTGVNEKLFF.

The V call is TRBV27, the J call TRBJ1-4, with 8 positions matching TRBD1. CDR1 MNHEY and CDR2 SMNVEV come from the germline V gene (reference sequence). The CDR3 covers 14 residues. Losses at the gene ends were 0 bases for V and 7 bases for J; bases not matched to a gene: 1. The CDR3 coding sequence is TGTGCCAGCAGTTTATCCGGGACAGGTGAAAAACTGTTTTTT. This codes for CASSLSGTGEKLFF. Together with reference TRBV27 and TRBJ1-4, the CDR3 gives the full variable domain: EAQVTQNPRYLITVTGKKLTVTCSQNMNHEYMSWYRQDPGLGLRQIYYSMNVEVTDKGDVPEGYKVSRKEKRNFPLILESPSPNQTSLYFCASSLSGTGEKLFFGSGTQLSVL.

This clone was seen a handful of times. The CDR3 sequence: CASSYSLAGVTDTQYF. CDR3 DNA: TGTGCCAGCAGTTACTCGTTAGCGGGAGTGACAGATACGCAGTATTTT. This sequence joins TRBV6-6 and TRBJ2-3; TRBD2 aligns across 9 bases. The germline V gene encodes CDR1 MNHNY and CDR2 SVGAGI (reference sequence). Trimming cost V 0 bases and J 3 bases; bases outside gene matches: 4. The CDR3 is 16 amino acids.

In this sample, this clone turned up a few times. The CDR3 DNA follows: TGTGCCAGCTCCCCCCTGAGGGTCTCCTACAATGAGCAGTTCTTC. Amino acid sequence: CASSPLRVSYNEQFF. The chain recombines TRBV27 with TRBJ2-1; perhaps TRBD2 as D (5 bases). This CDR3 comprises 15 residues. CDR1 MNHEY and CDR2 SMNVEV come from the germline V gene (reference sequence). Trimming pared 8 bases from V and 0 bases from J, leaving 14 bases between.

V and J are TRBV5-1 and TRBJ2-3; 8 nucleotides line up with TRBD1. Trimming removed 7 bases from V and 5 bases from J; junction bases left unmatched: 9. Germline CDR1 is SGHRS and CDR2 is YFSETQ. CDR3 length: 14 residues. The CDR3 DNA follows: TGCGCCAGCTGTTTTGGACAGGGACAAGATACGCAGTATTTT. Translation gives CASCFGQGQDTQYF.